Below, 5 T cell receptor beta chains from the same sample are listed, as sequenced in a study of T cell responses to AZD1222 COVID-19 vaccine. Repertoires were generated with immunoSEQ multiplex PCR, while TCRdb's copy carries only in-frame clones and drops some. In the table there are just over 95,000 clones, roughly nine tenths of which are singletons. Specimen: peripheral blood, collected on day 0 of AZD1222 vaccination. The receptors were sampled from an adult in good health.

The chain uses TRBV4-3 and TRBJ1-1, with D possibly matching TRBD1 (6 bases). This CDR3 spans 13 amino acids. Trimming cost V 7 bases and J 1 base, with 10 bases left between them. Germline values: CDR1 LGHNA, CDR2 YSLEER. CDR3 nucleotides: TGCGCCAGCAAGGGACACGCGAACACTGAAGCTTTCTTT. Its translation is CASKGHANTEAFF.

The count of this clone is one. The gene calls are TRBV2 and TRBJ1-2; weak D call: TRBD1 (5 bases). The CDR3 loop spans 15 amino acids. In germline, CDR1 is SNHLY, CDR2 FYNNEI. The V and J ends lost 6 bases and 1 base respectively, with 15 bases between them. CDR3 sequence reads: CASSDWDGSNYGYTF. The CDR3 DNA follows: TGTGCCAGCAGCGACTGGGACGGAAGTAACTATGGCTACACCTTC. Full variable domain (outside the CDR3, taken from reference TRBV2 and TRBJ1-2): EPEVTQTPSHQVTQMGQEVILRCVPISNHLYFYWYRQILGQKVEFLVSFYNNEISEKSEIFDDQFSVERPDGSNFTLKIRSTKLEDSAMYFCASSDWDGSNYGYTFGSGTRLTVV.

This rearrangement joins TRBV2 to TRBJ1-1, with a possible D match to TRBD1 (5 bases). The CDR3 is made up of 15 amino acids. In germline, CDR1 is SNHLY, CDR2 FYNNEI. With 3 bases removed from V and 0 bases from J, the gap between germline ends came to 11 bases. CDR3 in DNA: TGTGCCAGCAGTGACGATATGACAGTGAACACTGAAGCTTTCTTT. This translates into CASSDDMTVNTEAFF.

V is TRBV11-2 and J is TRBJ1-2; 7 bases map to TRBD1. V lost 4 bases to trimming and J lost 0 bases; unmatched junction nucleotides: 5. CDR3 length: 15 amino acids. Germline assignment: CDR1 SGHAT and CDR2 FQNNGV. CDR3 in DNA: TGTGCCAGCAGCTCGACCGGGACAGCTAACTATGGCTACACCTTC. Translated: CASSSTGTANYGYTF.

The rearrangement uses TRBV30 and TRBJ2-3; D is possibly TRBD1 (6 bases). CDR1 and CDR2 (germline): GTSNPN, SVGIG (reference sequence). V lost 4 bases to trimming and J lost 1 base, with 12 bases between them. This CDR3 has 14 residues. CDR3 in amino acids: CAWKTAGGTDTQYF. In DNA, the CDR3 is TGTGCCTGGAAGACGGCAGGGGGCACAGATACGCAGTATTTT.